The next 29 T cell receptor beta chains were all read from a single sample in a study of T cell repertoires in cytomegalovirus infection. A single record per CDR3 protein comes from TCRdb applying MiXCR to the reads. The repertoire includes about 260,000 distinct CDR3 sequences, less than 9.5% of them detected once, and about 15% sits in the top ten. Sequences were obtained from PBMCs. Receptor source: a human donor in good health (CMV status not recorded). Some clones in this sample may be carry-over from other donors' samples.

This clonotype was counted many times. The J gene is TRBJ2-3, the V gene TRBV6-1, with TRBD1 identical over 7 bases. The CDR3 is made up of 15 amino acids. V was clipped by 5 bases and J by 1 base; unmatched bases: 6. The V gene's germline CDR1 is MNHNS and CDR2 SASEGT. The DNA for the CDR3 is TGTGCCAGCAGTAGAACAGGGGCTGGCACAGATACGCAGTATTTT. As protein: CASSRTGAGTDTQYF.

The chain is built from TRBV5-1 and TRBJ2-3; 7 bases line up with TRBD1. CDR1 is SGHRS and CDR2 is YFSETQ in the germline V gene. The ends lost 2 bases at V and 2 bases at J; junction bases unmatched: 11. This CDR3 comprises 17 residues. The CDR3 DNA reads TGCGCCAGCAGCTTAGGGGACAGCTATTTTAACACAGATACGCAGTATTTT. Translated, it gives CASSLGDSYFNTDTQYF.

There are many counts of this clonotype. The J gene is TRBJ2-5, the V gene TRBV11-3; 11 bases are shared with TRBD2. The CDR3 is 15 residues long. V dropped 5 bases and J dropped 3; count of bases not matched to a gene: 5. Per germline, CDR1 SGHNT and CDR2 YENEEA. CDR3 protein: CASSPGLAGEETQYF. CDR3 sequence (DNA): TGTGCCAGCAGCCCTGGACTAGCGGGTGAAGAGACCCAGTACTTC.

The table lists this clonotype with many counts. The chain links TRBV7-3 to TRBJ2-3; D unresolved. Between the trimmed V and J ends, which lost 5 bases and 3 bases, there was a span of 9 bases. Germline CDR1 reads SGHTA; CDR2 reads FQGTGA. CDR3 length: 13 amino acids. In DNA, the CDR3 is TGTGCCAGCAGCAGGATGGGGACAGATACGCAGTATTTT. Protein sequence: CASSRMGTDTQYF. Drawing the rest from reference TRBV7-3 and TRBJ2-3, the complete variable domain is GAGVSQTPSNKVTEKGKYVELRCDPISGHTALYWYRQSLGQGPEFLIYFQGTGAADDSGLPNDRFFAVRPEGSVSTLKIQRTERGDSAVYLCASSRMGTDTQYFGPGTRLTVL.

The CDR3 spells CASSYLGTSGTMETQYF. The DNA of the CDR3 is TGTGCCAGCAGTTACCTGGGGACTAGCGGGACTATGGAGACCCAGTACTTC. The genes are TRBV6-5 and TRBJ2-5; 13 bases are shared with TRBD2. Germline CDR1 is MNHEY and CDR2 is SVGAGI. This CDR3 has 17 residues. With V trimmed by 2 bases and J by 5 bases, 8 bases remained unmatched.

The V gene is TRBV7-6, the J gene TRBJ2-7, with 10 bases aligning to TRBD2. Germline assignment: CDR1 SGHVS and CDR2 FNYEAQ. J lost 2 bases, V lost 1 base, and 11 bases had no gene match. This CDR3 spans 18 amino acids. The CDR3 DNA reads TGTGCCAGCAGCTTAGTGGGCACTAGCGGGGCTACAGCCTACGAGCAGTACTTC. It is translated as CASSLVGTSGATAYEQYF.

This clonotype was recorded many times. The chain carries TRBV7-2 and TRBJ2-4; TRBD1 matches 8 bases. Trimming took 3 bases from V and 8 from J; bases not matched to a gene: 6. The germline V gene has CDR1 SGHTA and CDR2 FQGNSA. This CDR3 is 14 amino acids long. Here the CDR3 DNA reads TGTGCCAGCAGCTTCTGGACAGGGCTCGACATTCAGTACTTC. This gives the protein CASSFWTGLDIQYF.

Ten or more counts support this clonotype. The chain is built from TRBV7-6 and TRBJ1-6; perhaps TRBD1 as D (6 bases). The CDR3 has 16 amino acids. V lost 4 bases and J lost 8, with 18 bases in between. Germline lookup yields CDR1 SGHVS and CDR2 FNYEAQ. The CDR3 is CASSSGGGTGDSPLHF. CDR3 nucleotide sequence: TGTGCCAGCAGCTCAGGAGGGGGGACTGGGGATTCACCCCTCCACTTT.

CDR3 loop: CSARLAGASSYNEQFF. In nucleotides, the CDR3 is TGCAGTGCTAGACTAGCGGGGGCGAGCTCCTACAATGAGCAGTTCTTC. This chain links TRBV20-1 with TRBJ2-1, with 10 bases that match TRBD2. Germline CDR1 DFQATT, CDR2 SNEGSKA (reference sequence). The CDR3 runs 16 residues. Germline trimming cut 2 bases from V and 0 bases from J; bases unmatched to any gene: 4.

This clonotype was detected only a few times. The J gene is TRBJ2-5, the V gene TRBV2; tentative D call: TRBD2 (5 bases). Per the germline V gene, CDR1 is SNHLY and CDR2 is FYNNEI. V lost 3 bases, J lost 5 bases, and 13 bases lay in between. The CDR3 is 14 residues long. The CDR3 loop reads CASSEGFTGETQYF. The CDR3 DNA reads as TGTGCCAGCAGTGAGGGTTTCACGGGGGAGACCCAGTACTTC.

This clonotype has ten or more counts. The chain is built from TRBV7-9 and TRBJ2-3; TRBD1 aligns across 9 bases. This CDR3 contains 15 residues. CDR1 and CDR2 from the germline V gene are SEHNR and FQNEAQ (reference sequence). V shed 5 bases and J 3 bases; nucleotides not matched to a gene: 6. The CDR3 sequence: CASSRDRAITDTQYF. The DNA of the CDR3 is TGTGCCAGCAGCCGGGACAGGGCAATAACAGATACGCAGTATTTT.

This clonotype was counted many times. The V gene is TRBV7-2, the J gene TRBJ1-6, with D possibly matching TRBD1 (6 bases). V shed 5 bases and J shed 14 bases, with 19 bases lying between them. Germline assignment: CDR1 SGHTA and CDR2 FQGNSA. The CDR3 contains 14 residues. Here the CDR3 reads CASSRARGLGALHF. The CDR3 region has the DNA TGTGCCAGCAGCCGGGCCAGGGGATTAGGAGCCCTCCACTTT.

This clonotype was counted between two and nine times. The CDR3 is CASSLGQGNPSYGYTF. CDR3 bases: TGTGCCAGCAGCCTCGGACAGGGTAACCCCTCCTATGGCTACACCTTC. The J gene is TRBJ1-2, the V gene TRBV12-3 or TRBV12-4, with 8 bases lining up with TRBD1. V was clipped by 6 bases and J by 4 bases; unmatched bases: 13. This CDR3 is built from 16 residues.

This chain joins TRBV27 and TRBJ2-1, with unresolved D. CDR1 and CDR2 from the germline V gene are MNHEY and SMNVEV (reference sequence). The V gene lost 7 bases and the J gene lost 4 bases, with 17 bases spanning the gap. The CDR3 runs 15 residues. The CDR3 is CASMTESFPYNEQFF. The CDR3 DNA reads as TGTGCCAGCATGACTGAGTCCTTCCCTTACAATGAGCAGTTCTTC.

This clonotype was detected many times. The V gene is TRBV12-3 or TRBV12-4, the J gene TRBJ1-2; D is unresolved. The CDR3 extends over 15 amino acids. With 5 bases removed from V and 2 bases from J, the gap between germline ends came to 15 bases. CDR3 residues: CASSPTRTANYGYTF. CDR3 nucleotides: TGTGCCAGCAGTCCGACCCGGACCGCGAACTATGGCTACACCTTC.

This clonotype has a count of ten or more. The CDR3 nucleotides read TGCGCCAGCAGCCAGGCAAGGGTTACAGGGAAGATAGGAAATCAGCCCCAGCATTTT. As protein: CASSQARVTGKIGNQPQHF. This sequence joins TRBV4-1 and TRBJ1-5; TRBD1 is a possible D gene (6 bases). This CDR3 region has 19 residues. CDR1 is MGHRA, CDR2 YSYEKL, per germline. V lost 3 bases, J lost 4 bases, and 25 bases lay in between.

This clonotype was recorded many times. This chain uses TRBV7-2 with TRBJ2-2, with D possibly TRBD2 on 5 matching bases. The length of the CDR3 is 15 residues. The germline V gene has CDR1 SGHTA and CDR2 FQGNSA. V gave up 4 bases and J gave up 0 bases, with 9 bases separating them. The CDR3 here is CASSSRTSNTGELFF. CDR3 sequence (DNA): TGTGCCAGCAGCTCCAGGACTTCGAACACCGGGGAGCTGTTTTTT.

In this sample, this clonotype turned up many times. The chain carries TRBV7-2 and TRBJ1-5; the D is unclear. The CDR3 length is 15 residues. Trimming took off 5 bases at V and 1 base at J, with 12 bases between the two ends. From germline, CDR1 is SGHTA and CDR2 FQGNSA. CDR3 sequence (DNA): TGTGCCAGCAGCCCATCGAAGGGCAGCAATCAGCCCCAGCATTTT. Protein: CASSPSKGSNQPQHF.

This clonotype was detected only a few times. The gene calls are TRBV29-1 and TRBJ1-1; no definite D call. CDR1 and CDR2 from the germline V gene are SQVTM and ANQGSEA. The CDR3 is 14 residues long. V was pared by 5 bases and J by 1 base, with 14 bases between. The CDR3 here is CSVLLVPRNTEAFF. For the CDR3, the DNA is TGCAGCGTTCTCTTGGTACCGCGGAACACTGAAGCTTTCTTT.

This clonotype was seen repeatedly, ten times or more. The chain is built from TRBV6-2 or TRBV6-3 and TRBJ1-1; 9 nucleotides match TRBD1. The ends lost 6 bases at V and 0 bases at J; junction bases unmatched: 8. CDR3 length: 16 residues. Germline CDR1 is MNHEY and CDR2 is SVGEGT. Here the CDR3 reads CASRRGQGGVNTEAFF. The CDR3 DNA follows: TGTGCCAGCAGACGGGGACAGGGAGGAGTGAACACTGAAGCTTTCTTT.

This clonotype has ten or more counts. The chain employs TRBV28 and TRBJ2-1; D gene uncertain. The CDR3 runs to 15 residues. The ends were cut back, 4 bases at V and 6 bases at J, with 16 bases in the middle. The germline V gene encodes CDR1 MDHEN and CDR2 SYDVKM. The CDR3: CASSSLALAGNEQFF. As DNA, the CDR3 is TGTGCCAGCAGTTCCTTAGCTTTAGCTGGCAATGAGCAGTTCTTC.

This clonotype occurred many times. The chain joins TRBV7-2 to TRBJ2-7; D not resolved. The germline CDR1 and CDR2 sequences are SGHTA and FQGNSA. V was clipped by 2 bases and J by 2 bases, with 7 bases between them. The CDR3 has 13 amino acids. This CDR3 reads CASSLNSPYEQYF. The CDR3 DNA follows: TGTGCCAGCAGCTTAAACTCCCCCTACGAGCAGTACTTC.

This clonotype has at least ten counts. The J gene is TRBJ2-5, the V gene TRBV4-1, with 9 bases aligning to TRBD1. V shed 1 base and J 5 bases; nucleotides not matched to a gene: 5. The CDR3 consists of 15 residues. Germline V CDR1 and CDR2: MGHRA, YSYEKL. The CDR3 bases are TGCGCCAGCAGCCAAGCAGGACAGGGGACGGAGACCCAGTACTTC. Amino acid sequence: CASSQAGQGTETQYF.

In this sample, this clonotype turned up many times. The genes are TRBV19 and TRBJ1-1; no reliable D call. In germline, CDR1 is LNHDA, CDR2 SQIVND (reference sequence). The CDR3 extends over 14 amino acids. V was clipped by 1 base and J by 1 base, with 7 bases between them. In DNA, the CDR3 is TGTGCCAGTAGTATAGCGTGGGGGAACACTGAAGCTTTCTTT. Amino acid sequence: CASSIAWGNTEAFF.

This sequence joins TRBV20-1 and TRBJ2-1; tentatively, D is TRBD1 or TRBD2 (6 bases each). Germline CDR1 is DFQATT and CDR2 is SNEGSKA (reference sequence). V dropped 5 bases and J dropped 0 bases, with 11 bases sitting between them. The CDR3 totals 14 residues. CDR3 residues: CSASRDTSYNEQFF. CDR3 nucleotides: TGCAGTGCTTCGCGGGACACCTCCTACAATGAGCAGTTCTTC.

This clonotype was counted many times. This chain links TRBV4-2 with TRBJ1-4, with D perhaps matching TRBD1 (5 bases). This CDR3 has 16 amino acids. CDR1 LGHNA and CDR2 YNFKEQ come from the germline V gene. Trimming shortened V by 0 bases and J by 3 bases, and 11 bases separated the two germline ends. CDR3 protein: CASSQDAGRPNEKLFF. The CDR3 DNA sequence: TGTGCCAGCAGCCAAGATGCGGGACGGCCTAATGAAAAACTGTTTTTT.

This clonotype was counted a few times. The CDR3 sequence is CSARTSNNYNSPLHF. The CDR3 bases are TGCAGTGCTCGGACGTCGAACAACTATAATTCACCCCTCCACTTT. The rearrangement links TRBV20-1 to TRBJ1-6; D call uncertain. This CDR3 contains 15 residues. Trimming removed 5 bases from V and 3 bases from J, with 14 bases in between. CDR1 DFQATT and CDR2 SNEGSKA come from the germline V gene (reference sequence).

This clonotype showed up many times. The CDR3 nucleotides are TGTGCCAGCAGCCAAGAAAATGAGCAGTTCTTC. Its protein product is CASSQENEQFF. The chain uses TRBV7-2 and TRBJ2-1; D remains unclear. The ends were cut back, 5 bases at V and 7 bases at J, with 6 bases in the middle. The germline V gene has CDR1 SGHTA and CDR2 FQGNSA. The CDR3 is 11 residues long.

This clonotype showed up many times. V gene TRBV7-8 combines with J gene TRBJ2-1, with 9 bases identical to TRBD2. Germline V gives CDR1 SGHVS, CDR2 FQNEAQ. V dropped 2 bases and J dropped 3; count of bases not matched to a gene: 5. The CDR3 is 16 amino acids. The CDR3 DNA reads TGTGCCAGCAGCTTAATGCCAGCGGGAGGCTACAATGAGCAGTTCTTC. Its protein product is CASSLMPAGGYNEQFF.